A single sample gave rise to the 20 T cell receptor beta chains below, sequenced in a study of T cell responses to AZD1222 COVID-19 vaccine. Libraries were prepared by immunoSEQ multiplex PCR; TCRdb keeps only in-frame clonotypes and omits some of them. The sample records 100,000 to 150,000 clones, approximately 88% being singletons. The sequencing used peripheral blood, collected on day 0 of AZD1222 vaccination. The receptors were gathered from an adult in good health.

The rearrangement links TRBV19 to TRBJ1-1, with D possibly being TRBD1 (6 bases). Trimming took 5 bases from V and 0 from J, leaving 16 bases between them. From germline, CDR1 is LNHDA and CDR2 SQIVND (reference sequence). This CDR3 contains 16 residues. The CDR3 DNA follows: TGTGCCAGTAGTCCACGGACAGCGGCCATGAACACTGAAGCTTTCTTT. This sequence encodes CASSPRTAAMNTEAFF. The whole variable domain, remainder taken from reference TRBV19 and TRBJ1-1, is DGGITQSPKYLFRKEGQNVTLSCEQNLNHDAMYWYRQDPGQGLRLIYYSQIVNDFQKGDIAEGYSVSREKKESFPLTVTSAQKNPTAFYLCASSPRTAAMNTEAFFGQGTRLTVV.

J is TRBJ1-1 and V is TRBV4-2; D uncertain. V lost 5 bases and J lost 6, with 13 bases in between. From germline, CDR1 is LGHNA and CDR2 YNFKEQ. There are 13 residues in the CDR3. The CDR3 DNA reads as TGTGCCAGCAGCTCCGGGGAGATCGCTGAAGCTTTCTTT. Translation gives CASSSGEIAEAFF.

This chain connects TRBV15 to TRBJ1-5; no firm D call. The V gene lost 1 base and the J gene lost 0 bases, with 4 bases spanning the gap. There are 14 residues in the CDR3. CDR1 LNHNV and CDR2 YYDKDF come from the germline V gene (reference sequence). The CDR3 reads CATSRGDSNQPQHF. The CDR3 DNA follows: TGTGCCACCAGCAGAGGGGATAGCAATCAGCCCCAGCATTTT.

CDR3 region: CASSQDREKGPTYGYTF. The CDR3 DNA sequence: TGCGCCAGCAGCCAAGATCGGGAGAAGGGCCCTACCTATGGCTACACCTTC. The rearrangement joins TRBV4-1 to TRBJ1-2; unclear D gene. The CDR3 runs to 17 residues. Germline V gene lookup returns CDR1 MGHRA and CDR2 YSYEKL. Trimming shortened V by 0 bases and J by 4 bases, and 18 bases separated the two germline ends.

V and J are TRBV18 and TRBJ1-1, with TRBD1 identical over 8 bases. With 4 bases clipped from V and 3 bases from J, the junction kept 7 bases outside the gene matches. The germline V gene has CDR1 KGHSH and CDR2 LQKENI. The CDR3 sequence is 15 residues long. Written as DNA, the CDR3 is TGTGCCAGCTCACTAAAAACAGGGGGGCACACTGAAGCTTTCTTT. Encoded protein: CASSLKTGGHTEAFF.

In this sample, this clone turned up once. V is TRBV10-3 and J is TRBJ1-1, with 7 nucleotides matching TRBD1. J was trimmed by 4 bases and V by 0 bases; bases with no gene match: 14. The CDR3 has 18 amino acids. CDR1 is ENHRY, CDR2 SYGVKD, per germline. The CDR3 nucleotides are TGTGCCATCAGTGAGTCGATGGCGGGTGAGGGGGCTGGCACTGAAGCTTTCTTT. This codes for CAISESMAGEGAGTEAFF.

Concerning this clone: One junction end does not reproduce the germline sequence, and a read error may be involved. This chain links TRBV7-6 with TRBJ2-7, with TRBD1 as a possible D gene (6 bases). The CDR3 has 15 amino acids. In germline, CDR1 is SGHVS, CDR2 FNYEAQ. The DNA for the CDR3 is TGTGCCAGCAGCTCAGGACGGACAGACCCCTACGTGCAGTACTTC. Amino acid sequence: CASSSGRTDPYVQYF.

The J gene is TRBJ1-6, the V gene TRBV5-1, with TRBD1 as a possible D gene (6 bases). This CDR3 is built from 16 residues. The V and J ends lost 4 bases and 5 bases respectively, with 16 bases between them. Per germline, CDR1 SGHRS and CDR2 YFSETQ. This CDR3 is CASSQTTGFNNSPLHF. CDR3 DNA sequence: TGCGCCAGCAGCCAAACGACAGGATTTAATAATTCACCCCTCCACTTT.

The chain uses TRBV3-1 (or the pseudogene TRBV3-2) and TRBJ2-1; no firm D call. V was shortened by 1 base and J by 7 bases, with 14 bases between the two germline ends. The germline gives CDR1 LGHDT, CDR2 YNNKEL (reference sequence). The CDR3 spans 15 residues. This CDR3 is CASSQAIFMGNEQFF. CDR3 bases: TGTGCCAGCAGCCAAGCGATCTTTATGGGGAATGAGCAGTTCTTC.

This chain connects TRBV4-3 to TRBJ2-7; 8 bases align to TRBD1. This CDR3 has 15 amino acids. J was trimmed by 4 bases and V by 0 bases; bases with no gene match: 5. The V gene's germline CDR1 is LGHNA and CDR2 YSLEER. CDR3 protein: CASSQDRTGKYEQYF. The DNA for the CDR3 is TGCGCCAGCAGCCAAGATCGGACAGGGAAATACGAGCAGTACTTC.

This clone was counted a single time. Here the CDR3 DNA reads TGTGCCAGCTCCCCCACAGAGAGGGTGAACACTGAAGCTTTCTTT. It encodes CASSPTERVNTEAFF. V gene TRBV18 combines with J gene TRBJ1-1; the D is unclear. Germline loops: CDR1 KGHSH, CDR2 LQKENI. This CDR3 comprises 15 residues. The V and J ends lost 6 bases and 0 bases respectively, with 14 bases between them.

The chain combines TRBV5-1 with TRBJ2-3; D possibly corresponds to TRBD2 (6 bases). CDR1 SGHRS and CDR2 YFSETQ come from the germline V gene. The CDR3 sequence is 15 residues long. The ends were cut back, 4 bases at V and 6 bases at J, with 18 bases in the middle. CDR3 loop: CASSPRRDPSDTQYF. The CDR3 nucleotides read TGCGCCAGCAGCCCACGGCGGGACCCATCGGATACGCAGTATTTT.

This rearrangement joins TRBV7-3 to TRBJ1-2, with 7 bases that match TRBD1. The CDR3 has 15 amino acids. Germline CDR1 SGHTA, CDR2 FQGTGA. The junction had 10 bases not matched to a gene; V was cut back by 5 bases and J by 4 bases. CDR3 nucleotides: TGTGCCAGCAGCAGCTCCCCCGGGACAGTCTATGGCTACACCTTC. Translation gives CASSSSPGTVYGYTF.

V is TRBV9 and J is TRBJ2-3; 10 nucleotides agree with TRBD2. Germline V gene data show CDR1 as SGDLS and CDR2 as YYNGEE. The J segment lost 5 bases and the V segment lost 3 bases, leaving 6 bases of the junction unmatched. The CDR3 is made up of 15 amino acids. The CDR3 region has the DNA TGTGCCAGCAGCGGGAGCGGGGGGGCTCAAGATACGCAGTATTTT. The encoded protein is CASSGSGGAQDTQYF.

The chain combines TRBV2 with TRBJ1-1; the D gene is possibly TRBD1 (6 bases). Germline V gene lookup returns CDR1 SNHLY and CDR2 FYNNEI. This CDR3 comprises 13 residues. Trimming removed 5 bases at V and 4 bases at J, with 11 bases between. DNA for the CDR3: TGTGCCAGCAGTTGGGGGGCGGGCACTGAAGCTTTCTTT. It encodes CASSWGAGTEAFF.

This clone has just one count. CDR3 sequence: CASSPGTSGGTSTDTQYF. Written as DNA, the CDR3 is TGTGCCAGCAGCCCCGGGACTAGCGGCGGAACTAGCACAGATACGCAGTATTTT. This rearrangement joins TRBV5-4 to TRBJ2-3, with TRBD2 matching over 11 bases. From germline, CDR1 is SGHNT and CDR2 YYREEE (reference sequence). Germline trimming cut 4 bases from V and 0 bases from J; bases unmatched to any gene: 10. The CDR3 totals 18 residues.

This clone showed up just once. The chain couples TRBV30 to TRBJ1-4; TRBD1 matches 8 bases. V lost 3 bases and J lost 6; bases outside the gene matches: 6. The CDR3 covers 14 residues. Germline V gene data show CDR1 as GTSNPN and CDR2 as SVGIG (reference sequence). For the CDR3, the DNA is TGTGCCTGGAGCCGGACAGGGACGGATGAAAAACTGTTTTTT. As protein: CAWSRTGTDEKLFF.

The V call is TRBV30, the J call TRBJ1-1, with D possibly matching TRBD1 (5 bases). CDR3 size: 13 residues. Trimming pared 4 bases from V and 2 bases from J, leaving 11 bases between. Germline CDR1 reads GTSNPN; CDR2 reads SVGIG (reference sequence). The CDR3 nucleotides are TGTGCCTGGAAAACAGGACTCAACACTGAAGCTTTCTTT. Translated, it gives CAWKTGLNTEAFF. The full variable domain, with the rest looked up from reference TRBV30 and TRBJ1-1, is SQTIHQWPATLVQPVGSPLSLECTVEGTSNPNLYWYRQAAGRGLQLLFYSVGIGQISSEVPQNLSASRPQDRQFILSSKKLLLSDSGFYLCAWKTGLNTEAFFGQGTRLTVV.

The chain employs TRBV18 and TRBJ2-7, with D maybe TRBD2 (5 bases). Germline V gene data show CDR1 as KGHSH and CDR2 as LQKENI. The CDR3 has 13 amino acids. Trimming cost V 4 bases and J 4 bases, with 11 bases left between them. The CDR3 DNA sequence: TGTGCCAGCTCACGGAACACTAGGTACGAGCAGTACTTC. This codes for CASSRNTRYEQYF.

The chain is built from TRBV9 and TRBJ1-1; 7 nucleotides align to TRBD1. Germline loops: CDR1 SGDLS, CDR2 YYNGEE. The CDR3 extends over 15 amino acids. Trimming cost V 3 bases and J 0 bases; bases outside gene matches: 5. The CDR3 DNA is TGTGCCAGCAGCGGAGGGGGGACAGTGAACACTGAAGCTTTCTTT. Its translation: CASSGGGTVNTEAFF.